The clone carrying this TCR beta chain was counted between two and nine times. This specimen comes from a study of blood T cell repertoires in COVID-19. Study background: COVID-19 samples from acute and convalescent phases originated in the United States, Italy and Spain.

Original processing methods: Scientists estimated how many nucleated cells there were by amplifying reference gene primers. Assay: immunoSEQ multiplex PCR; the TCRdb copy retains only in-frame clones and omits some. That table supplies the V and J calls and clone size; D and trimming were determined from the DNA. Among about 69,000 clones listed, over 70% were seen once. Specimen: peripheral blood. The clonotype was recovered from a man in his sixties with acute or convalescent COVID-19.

The CDR3 nucleotides read TGTGCCAGATCCCGGGACAGGGGCGAGCAGTACTTC. Protein: CARSRDRGEQYF. The chain joins TRBV5-4 to TRBJ2-7, with 10 bases aligning to TRBD1. Germline CDR1 SGHNT, CDR2 YYREEE (reference sequence). CDR3 length: 12 amino acids. The V gene end was trimmed by 8 bases and the J gene end by 6 bases; junction bases not matched to a gene: 5.